This TCR beta chain emerged from a study of T-cell reconstitution after alpha-beta-depleted transplantation in children. The table lists this clonotype with many counts. V lost 3 bases and J 8 bases, leaving 8 bases between the germline ends. The CDR3 contains 13 residues. Unique molecular identifiers tagged the TCRbeta library. MiXCR, applied by TCRdb to the PCR reads, yields one record per CDR3 protein. The sample yields 490,000 or so distinct CDR3 sequences, under 15% seen once. The clonotype comes from a human donor who donated a stem cell graft to a child with combined immunodeficiency. The J gene is TRBJ1-6, the V gene TRBV12-3 or TRBV12-4; D unresolved. The sequenced sample was PBMCs from the stem cell graft donor, obtained from the stem cell graft. The DNA of the CDR3 is TGTGCCAGCAGTTTTGGCGCGGATTCACCCCTCCACTTT. Translating gives CASSFGADSPLHF.